This T cell receptor (beta chain) was obtained from a study of cytomegalovirus exposure and HLA in healthy donors. Trimming cost V 7 bases and J 7 bases, with 20 bases left between them. In germline, CDR1 is MNHEY, CDR2 SVGAGI. The CDR3 has 15 residues. It was with 60 Vbeta and 13 Jbeta primers that the PCR ran. The table came from immunoSEQ multiplex PCR; TCRdb's copy has only in-frame clones and leaves some out. The table includes about 110,000 clones, roughly 80% detected once. This clonotype originated in a woman aged 30 to 39 in good health and CMV-seronegative. The chain couples TRBV6-5 to TRBJ1-5; D gene ambiguous. Material: PBMCs. CDR3 amino acids: CASTQKGHPGQPQHF. The DNA for the CDR3 is TGTGCCAGCACCCAAAAAGGCCACCCGGGACAGCCCCAGCATTTT.